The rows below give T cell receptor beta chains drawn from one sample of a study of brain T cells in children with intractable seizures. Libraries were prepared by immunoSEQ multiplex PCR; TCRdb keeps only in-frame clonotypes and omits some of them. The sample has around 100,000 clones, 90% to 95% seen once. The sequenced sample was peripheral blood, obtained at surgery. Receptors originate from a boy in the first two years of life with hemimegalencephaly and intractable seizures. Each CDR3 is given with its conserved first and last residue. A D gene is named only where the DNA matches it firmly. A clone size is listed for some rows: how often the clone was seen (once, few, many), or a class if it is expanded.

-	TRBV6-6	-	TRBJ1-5	CASTPGPQAQPQHF	TGTGCCAGCACCCCAGGTCCCCAAGCTCAGCCCCAGCATTTT
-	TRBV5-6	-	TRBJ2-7	CASRIKGGLGEQYF	TGTGCCAGCAGGATTAAAGGGGGATTAGGCGAGCAGTACTTC
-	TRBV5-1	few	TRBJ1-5	CASSLVPSRVSNQPQHF	TGCGCCAGCAGCTTGGTTCCAAGCCGCGTGAGCAATCAGCCCCAGCATTTT
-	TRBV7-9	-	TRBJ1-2	CASSLAANIYTF	TGTGCCAGCAGCTTAGCGGCTAATATCTACACCTTC
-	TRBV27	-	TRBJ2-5	CASSLRGQKETQYF	TGTGCCAGCAGTTTACGCGGACAGAAAGAGACCCAGTACTTC
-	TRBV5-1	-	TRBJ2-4	CASSLDRSGIQYF	TGCGCCAGCAGCTTGGACAGGTCGGGCATTCAGTACTTC
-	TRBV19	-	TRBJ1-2	CASSIEENLYGYTF	TGTGCCAGTAGTATAGAGGAGAACCTCTATGGCTACACCTTC
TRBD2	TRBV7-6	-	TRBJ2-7	CASSLGLAGYEQYF	TGTGCCAGCAGCTTAGGTCTAGCGGGGTACGAGCAGTACTTC
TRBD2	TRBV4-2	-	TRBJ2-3	CASSQVAGDTDTQYF	TGTGCCAGCAGCCAAGTAGCGGGAGACACAGATACGCAGTATTTT
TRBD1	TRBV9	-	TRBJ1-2	CASSTGTGRSYTF	TGTGCCAGCAGCACGGGGACAGGGAGGAGCTACACCTTC
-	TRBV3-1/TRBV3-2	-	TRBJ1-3	CASSQDRSFSGNTIYF	TGTGCCAGCAGCCAAGACAGGTCCTTCTCTGGAAACACCATATATTTT
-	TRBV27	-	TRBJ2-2	CASSKRGTDGELFF	TGTGCCAGCAGTAAGAGGGGGACCGACGGGGAGCTGTTTTTT
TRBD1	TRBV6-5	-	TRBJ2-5	CAGGHGTGWEETQYF	TGTGCCGGGGGTCACGGGACAGGGTGGGAAGAGACCCAGTACTTC
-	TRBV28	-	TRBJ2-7	CASTLLRGGYEQYF	TGTGCCAGCACTCTGCTCAGGGGTGGGTACGAGCAGTACTTC
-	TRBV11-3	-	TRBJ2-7	CASSLWDEQYF	TGTGCCAGCAGCTTATGGGACGAGCAGTACTTC
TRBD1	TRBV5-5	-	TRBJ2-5	CASSLKGLWGQGQGTQYF	TGTGCCAGCAGCTTGAAAGGGCTCTGGGGACAGGGCCAGGGGACCCAGTACTTC